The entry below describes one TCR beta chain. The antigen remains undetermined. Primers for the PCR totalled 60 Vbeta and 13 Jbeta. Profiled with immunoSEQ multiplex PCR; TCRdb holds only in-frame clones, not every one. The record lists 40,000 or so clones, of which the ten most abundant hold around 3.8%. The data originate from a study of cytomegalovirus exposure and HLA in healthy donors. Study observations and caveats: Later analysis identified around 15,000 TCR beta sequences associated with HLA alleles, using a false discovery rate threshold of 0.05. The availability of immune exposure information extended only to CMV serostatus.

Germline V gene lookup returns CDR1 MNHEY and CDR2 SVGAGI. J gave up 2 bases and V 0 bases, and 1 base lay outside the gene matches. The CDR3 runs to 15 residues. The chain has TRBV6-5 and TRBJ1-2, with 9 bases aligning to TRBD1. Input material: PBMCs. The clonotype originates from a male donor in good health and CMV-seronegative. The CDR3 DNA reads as TGTGCCAGCAGTTACTCACAGGGGGCGAACTATGGCTACACCTTC. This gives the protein CASSYSQGANYGYTF.